A selection of T cell receptor beta chains follows, all from one sample in a study of blood T cell repertoires in COVID-19. Using immunoSEQ multiplex PCR, the repertoire was profiled, and TCRdb retains in-frame clones only, with some absent. The table has about 60,000 clones, about 86% seen once; the top ten hold 9% to 15%. The sample was peripheral blood. These receptors all stem from a human donor in a cohort sampled during active COVID-19. CDR3s include the opening cysteine and the closing phenylalanine or tryptophan. The D gene is left open where the match is weak. A row's size may be missing; if present it is once, few, many or a size class.

TRBJ2-5,-,TRBV4-1,-,18,CASSQVGEGEDTKETQYF,TGCGCCAGCAGCCAAGTTGGTGAGGGAGAAGATACGAAAGAGACCCAGTACTTC
TRBJ2-7,TRBD2,TRBV13,-,13,CASSPAGGPWRTF,TGTGCCAGCAGCCCAGCGGGAGGACCCTGGAGAACCTTC
TRBJ2-7,TRBD2,TRBV5-6,-,15,CASSFRTSGSYEQYF,TGTGCCAGCAGCTTCAGGACTAGCGGGAGTTACGAGCAGTACTTC
TRBJ2-1,-,TRBV2,-,12,CASSRTYNEQFF,TGTGCCAGCAGCCGTACCTACAATGAGCAGTTCTTC
TRBJ1-1,TRBD1,TRBV7-9,-,15,CASSLPEGARTEAFF,TGTGCCAGCAGCTTACCGGAGGGGGCACGGACTGAAGCTTTCTTT
TRBJ2-7,TRBD2,TRBV7-9,-,16,CASSPWTSGNSYEQYF,TGTGCCAGCAGCCCCTGGACTAGCGGGAACTCCTACGAGCAGTACTTC
TRBJ2-7,-,TRBV19,-,12,CASSVQGNEQYF,TGTGCCAGTAGTGTACAGGGCAACGAGCAGTACTTC
TRBJ1-5,TRBD1,TRBV19,few,16,CASSIDSGTGYQPQHF,TGTGCCAGTAGTATAGATTCCGGGACAGGGTATCAGCCCCAGCATTTT
TRBJ1-6,-,TRBV4-2,-,15,CASSQDHGDHSPLHF,TGTGCCAGCAGCCAAGATCACGGAGATCATTCACCCCTCCACTTT
TRBJ2-5,TRBD2,TRBV30,-,14,CAWSILADQETQYF,TGTGCCTGGAGTATTCTAGCGGACCAAGAGACCCAGTACTTC
TRBJ1-5,TRBD1,TRBV19,few,15,CASSPLGQGNQPQHF,TGTGCCAGTAGCCCTCTCGGACAGGGCAATCAGCCCCAGCATTTT
TRBJ2-3,TRBD2,TRBV5-4,-,14,CATATSGRVDTQYF,TGTGCGACAGCCACTAGCGGGAGGGTAGATACGCAGTATTTT
TRBJ1-1,-,TRBV4-1,-,14,CASSHAGTNTEAFF,TGCGCCAGCAGCCACGCGGGCACGAACACTGAAGCTTTCTTT
TRBJ1-5,-,TRBV19,-,15,CASSITDYSNQPQHF,TGTGCCAGTAGTATCACCGACTATAGCAATCAGCCCCAGCATTTT
TRBJ2-1,TRBD1,TRBV3-1/TRBV3-2,-,14,CASSPGTGHNEQFF,TGTGCCAGCAGCCCCGGGACAGGGCACAATGAGCAGTTCTTC
TRBJ1-3,-,TRBV6-5,-,14,CASARQDSGNTIYF,TGTGCCAGCGCGAGACAGGACTCTGGAAACACCATATATTTT
TRBJ1-3,-,TRBV2,-,14,CASRGGTSGNTIYF,TGTGCCAGCAGGGGGGGGACCTCTGGAAACACCATATATTTT
TRBJ1-2,-,TRBV4-1,-,15,CASSQGQGSSYGYTF,TGCGCCAGCAGCCAAGGGCAGGGTAGTTCCTATGGCTACACCTTC
TRBJ1-2,TRBD1,TRBV12-3/TRBV12-4,-,13,CASNLAGGGGYTF,TGTGCCAGCAACCTAGCAGGGGGCGGTGGCTACACCTTC
TRBJ1-5,-,TRBV15,once,16,CATSRDLVKQAQPQHF,TGTGCCACCAGCAGAGATCTTGTTAAACAGGCTCAGCCCCAGCATTTT
TRBJ1-1,TRBD1,TRBV3-1/TRBV3-2,-,17,CASSARTGHVGNTEAFF,TGTGCCAGCAGCGCCCGGACAGGGCACGTAGGGAACACTGAAGCTTTCTTT
TRBJ1-1,-,TRBV4-1,-,13,CASSQVGGTEAFF,TGCGCCAGCAGCCAAGTTGGCGGCACTGAAGCTTTCTTT
TRBJ2-1,-,TRBV27,-,15,CASLNRDRFRDEQFF,TGTGCCAGTTTAAACAGGGATCGGTTCCGGGATGAGCAGTTCTTC
TRBJ2-7,-,TRBV19,-,11,CASGDYYEQYF,TGTGCCAGCGGGGATTACTACGAGCAGTACTTC
TRBJ1-1,-,TRBV3-1/TRBV3-2,-,15,CASSQDGGWNTEAFF,TGTGCCAGCAGCCAAGATGGGGGGTGGAACACTGAAGCTTTCTTT
TRBJ2-7,-,TRBV9,-,14,CASSGSLQGGEQYF,TGTGCCAGCAGCGGATCGCTCCAGGGGGGCGAGCAGTACTTC
TRBJ1-5,TRBD1,TRBV5-8,-,15,CASRTGQASNQPQHF,TGTGCCAGCAGGACTGGACAGGCTAGCAATCAGCCCCAGCATTTT
TRBJ1-1,TRBD1,TRBV6-5,once,13,CASSYSTDRGPIF,TGTGCCAGCAGTTACTCGACGGACAGGGGCCCGATTTTT
TRBJ2-3,TRBD2,TRBV5-4,-,14,CASWLAGGPDTQYF,TGTGCCAGCTGGCTAGCGGGGGGTCCGGATACGCAGTATTTT
TRBJ2-3,-,TRBV7-2,-,15,CASTLEGVGTDTQYF,TGTGCCAGCACCCTTGAGGGGGTGGGCACAGATACGCAGTATTTT
TRBJ2-7,-,TRBV20-1,-,9,CSAGQPLVF,TGCAGTGCCGGACAGCCCTTAGTCTTC
TRBJ1-4,TRBD1,TRBV4-3,-,21,CASSQVRQPGQGAATNEKLFF,TGCGCCAGCAGCCAAGTGAGACAGCCGGGACAGGGGGCGGCAACTAATGAAAAACTGTTTTTT
TRBJ1-1,TRBD1,TRBV19,-,12,CASHRGNTEAFF,TGTGCTTCCCACAGGGGCAACACTGAAGCTTTCTTT
TRBJ2-1,TRBD1,TRBV12-3/TRBV12-4,-,13,CASSGTGWNEQFF,TGTGCCAGCAGCGGGACAGGGTGGAATGAGCAGTTCTTC
TRBJ2-1,TRBD2,TRBV6-4,-,20,CASSQTRNLGTSGRGNEQFF,TGTGCCAGCAGCCAAACAAGAAATTTAGGGACTAGCGGGAGGGGCAATGAGCAGTTCTTC
TRBJ2-6,TRBD1,TRBV11-3,-,19,CASSLGPGQGKAGANVLTF,TGTGCCAGCAGCTTAGGTCCGGGACAGGGGAAAGCTGGGGCCAACGTCCTGACTTTC
TRBJ1-1,-,TRBV19,-,13,CASSGQIYTEAFF,TGTGCCAGTAGTGGACAGATTTACACTGAAGCTTTCTTT
TRBJ2-1,TRBD2,TRBV28,-,16,CASTPFSGSSYNEQFF,TGTGCCAGCACCCCGTTTAGCGGGAGCTCCTACAATGAGCAGTTCTTC
TRBJ1-2,-,TRBV6-2/TRBV6-3,-,14,CASTPRTAHYGYTF,TGTGCCAGCACCCCCCGGACTGCGCACTATGGCTACACCTTC